This T cell receptor (beta chain) was obtained from a study of read filtering for tumor transcriptome and immune sequencing. Study summary: TCR-mapped reads were about 4 to 11 million with IR-seq versus about 80 to 1273 with RNA-seq. Study findings and constraints: This fraction held mixed bone marrow immune cells after CD138-negative sorting. Single-read clonotypes: 80% to 90% of IR-seq clonotypes (around 3.4% of reads), 74.6% of RNA-seq clonotypes (approximately 49% of reads).

Germline lookup yields CDR1 LGHNA and CDR2 YNFKEQ. The CDR3 loop spans 17 amino acids. This library used approximately 0.4 ug RNA and molecular barcoded adaptors spanning alpha/delta and beta/gamma chains. TCRdb recomputed calls from the reads with MiXCR, one row per CDR3 protein. Here the sample spans about 38,000 distinct CDR3 sequences, roughly 15% being singletons. This clonotype was picked up many times. Its antigen remains unidentified. One end of the junction does not line up with germline, which may come from a read error. The sequencing sample was made of a population of CD138-negative cells sorted from bone marrow. The clonotype was recovered from a donor at least 40 years old with multiple myeloma. The chain links TRBV4-2 to TRBJ1-4; 7 bases fit TRBD1. CDR3 sequence (DNA): TGTGCCAGCAGCCAAGATCGAGGGGGCGCTGGCTCCGAAAAACGGTTTTTT. It yields the protein CASSQDRGGAGSEKRFF.